This TCR beta chain is from a study of T cell responses to AZD1222 COVID-19 vaccine (dated by TCRdb to about 2021). A note on the overall study: AZD1222 recipients given second doses at about 4 weeks or at about 12 weeks were pooled, since spike-specific TCR depth and breadth were not found to differ between the two schedules. A total of approximately 230 trial participants underwent TCR sequencing, of whom 207 received two doses of AZD1222 and about 25 received two doses of the MenACWY control vaccine. Trial participants were enrolled by age into 18-55, 56-69 and 70-plus year subgroups, with roughly 150, 30 and 60 TCR-sequenced participants respectively.

The CDR3 regions of human TCRbeta chains were analyzed by immunosequencing. In the source study's methods: Repertoire TCRs were checked for matches against a reference library of SARS-CoV-2-specific TCRs that had been generated using the MIRA antigen-specificity platform. Breadth meant the fraction of unique TCRs that were SARS-CoV-2-associated, whereas depth meant the fraction of total T cells that were SARS-CoV-2-associated. Using the MIRA data, each spike-specific TCR was mapped to the spike region that the TCR reacts to and placed in a CD4 or CD8 class. Log10-transformed breadth and depth values were compared by one-way ANOVA with Sidak's multiple comparisons tests. TCRdb mirrors the immuneACCESS table, restricted to in-frame sequences. Some clones are absent from its copies; in checked studies, under half trace to an unresolved V gene, and the reason for the others is unknown. The V and J calls and clone size are taken from that table; D and trimming were inferred from the DNA. The sample table records around 130,000 clones; roughly 93% of these occur just once. The ten largest clonotypes hold around 1.7% of the sample.

The meaning of the sample's time point label: baseline before first vaccination. Vaccinee samples were obtained from the UK trials COV001 and COV002, which included a single-blind randomized controlled phase 2/3 trial of AZD1222 (ChAdOx1 nCoV-19) in healthy adults. Trial participant PBMC samples were collected at day 0 and day 28 after the second dose for TCRbeta chain sequencing. Details on this clone: Its antigen is not yet known. Base qualities are not at hand, and no much larger clone is one base apart.

Here is what the overall study found, with its caveats: The whole spike protein was spanned by vaccine-associated CD4 TCRs, and dominant responses were seen in regions 160-218 and 743-854. Only six AZD1222 recipients were SARS-CoV-2 seropositive at baseline, limiting conclusions about previously exposed vaccinees. Participants were mostly white British and included more females than males, and it was suggested by the authors that clonal diversity may have been underestimated. Nearly half of unique spike-specific TCRs reportedly recognized epitopes outside regions mutated in the B.1.351 and B.1.1.7 variants. Because no samples from the day 14 peak response were available, repertoires could be characterized only after the peak T cell response. The 56-69-year group was small, and its depth increase did not reach significance, likely because of low power. After two AZD1222 doses, spike-specific TCR breadth and depth were significantly higher than at day 0 and than in MenACWY recipients.

This TCR derives from an adult in good health. This material consisted of peripheral blood, taken on day 0 of AZD1222 vaccination.

The CDR3 in this case is CASSFGQGNTEAFF. The DNA sequence is given as TGCGCCAGCAGCTTTGGGCAGGGGAACACTGAAGCTTTCTTT. The chain links TRBV5-1 with TRBJ1-1, with TRBD1 as a weak D call on 5 bases. Based on the germline V gene, the CDR1 and CDR2 sequences are SGHRS and YFSETQ. The CDR3 covers 14 residues, taking in both the cysteine and the phenylalanine. Just CDR3 DNA is preserved here, 42 bases in frame from base 1. The trim is 2 bases for V and 1 base for J, with a gap of 9 bases between the germline ends.